The 8 T cell receptor beta chains below all came from one sample that was sequenced in a study of T cells in Graves' hyperthyroidism and ophthalmopathy (dated by TCRdb to the late 2010s). The method was multiplex PCR. The listed sequencing device is Illumina HiSeq 2000. Amplification of TCR beta CDR3 regions was carried out from RNA transcripts. The first round of RT-PCR for the TCR CDR3 was performed with the HTBI primer set and the Qiagen OneStep RT-PCR kit. The public reads were quality trimmed at Q25 with fastp and then assembled into clones with MiXCR by TCRdb, keeping productive beta chains. Records with the same CDR3 protein are collapsed into one entry carrying the most frequent genes and DNA. Present in this sample are over 150,000 distinct CDR3 sequences, approximately 17% of which were seen just once. The leading ten clones occupy around 29% of the sample. Sequenced sample: blood. Every receptor here comes from a woman aged 45-60 years with Graves' hyperthyroidism.

Notes on this clonotype: A read error may produce the germline difference seen at one junction end. V and J are TRBV12-3 or TRBV12-4 and TRBJ2-5; no definite D call. This CDR3 contains 12 residues. Here the CDR3 reads CAGSQLPETQYF. The DNA of the CDR3 is TGTGCCGGCAGCCAGCTCCCGGAGACCCAGTACTTC.

This clonotype was seen ten or more times. The gene calls are TRBV27 and TRBJ2-7; 7 positions match TRBD2. In germline, CDR1 is MNHEY, CDR2 SMNVEV (reference sequence). The CDR3 totals 13 residues. Losses at the gene ends were 5 bases for V and 6 bases for J; bases not matched to a gene: 7. The CDR3 loop is CASSPLAGVEQYF. CDR3 in DNA: TGTGCCAGCAGTCCCCTGGCGGGGGTCGAGCAGTACTTC.

This clonotype was observed at least ten times. V gene TRBV7-2 combines with J gene TRBJ2-5, with a possible D match to TRBD2 (5 bases). V lost 4 bases, J lost 7 bases, and 13 bases lay in between. The CDR3 loop spans 13 amino acids. Looked up from germline, CDR1 is SGHTA and CDR2 is FQGNSA. CDR3 in DNA: TGTGCCAGCAGCTCCGAGCGAGGGTGGACCCAGTACTTC. Protein: CASSSERGWTQYF. The whole variable domain, remainder taken from reference TRBV7-2 and TRBJ2-5, is GAGVSQSPSNKVTEKGKDVELRCDPISGHTALYWYRQSLGQGLEFLIYFQGNSAPDKSGLPSDRFSAERTGGSVSTLTIQRTQQEDSAVYLCASSSERGWTQYFGPGTRLLVL.

This clonotype was seen at least ten times. The chain carries TRBV5-4 and TRBJ2-3; 7 nucleotides line up with TRBD1. There are 18 residues in the CDR3. CDR1 and CDR2 from the germline V gene are SGHNT and YYREEE (reference sequence). V trimming: 2 bases; J trimming: 6 bases; junction bases outside the gene matches: 18. CDR3 sequence: CASSFRDSWFGSPDTQYF. CDR3 DNA sequence: TGTGCCAGCAGCTTCCGGGACAGTTGGTTTGGTTCTCCGGATACGCAGTATTTT. Full variable domain (outside the CDR3, taken from reference TRBV5-4 and TRBJ2-3): ETGVTQSPTHLIKTRGQQVTLRCSSQSGHNTVSWYQQALGQGPQFIFQYYREEENGRGNFPPRFSGLQFPNYSSELNVNALELDDSALYLCASSFRDSWFGSPDTQYFGPGTRLTVL.

This clonotype was seen ten or more times. The chain employs TRBV11-2 and TRBJ2-3, with TRBD2 identical over 12 bases. The CDR3 sequence is 17 residues long. Per the germline V gene, CDR1 is SGHAT and CDR2 is FQNNGV. J gave up 5 bases and V 5 bases, and 11 bases lay outside the gene matches. CDR3 amino acids: CASSPLYLAGGRDTQYF. DNA for the CDR3: TGTGCCAGCAGCCCACTCTATCTAGCGGGGGGGCGAGATACGCAGTATTTT.

The sample holds many counts of this clonotype. The rearrangement uses TRBV20-1 and TRBJ2-4, with TRBD2 identical over 10 bases. The germline V gene has CDR1 DFQATT and CDR2 SNEGSKA (reference sequence). The CDR3 is made up of 13 amino acids. V was pared by 3 bases and J by 4 bases, with 0 bases of the junction left unmatched. CDR3 loop: CSARTSGKNIQYF. As DNA, the CDR3 is TGCAGTGCTAGGACTAGCGGGAAAAACATTCAGTACTTC.

This clonotype was picked up many times. The chain uses TRBV5-1 and TRBJ2-5; D ambiguous. Trimming stripped 4 bases from V and 0 bases from J, with 4 bases between. The CDR3 is 12 residues long. Germline V lookup: CDR1 SGHRS, CDR2 YFSETQ. CDR3: CASSDNQETQYF. In DNA, the CDR3 is TGCGCCAGCAGCGACAACCAAGAGACCCAGTACTTC.

Worth noting for this clonotype: Germline and junction disagree at one end, which may indicate a read error. The J gene is TRBJ2-1, the V gene TRBV7-9; weak D call: TRBD2 (5 bases). This CDR3 is 14 amino acids long. Per germline, CDR1 SEHNR and CDR2 FQNEAQ (reference sequence). CDR3: CASSLAGIYNEQLF. In DNA form, the CDR3 reads TGTGCCAGCAGCTTAGCCGGGATTTACAATGAGCAGCTCTTC.